The present T cell receptor beta chain was sequenced within a study of CD8 T cells in Susac syndrome. With random hexamers, reverse transcription was performed on about 0.5 to 1 ug of RNA. TCRdb re-analysed the immunoSEQ multiplex PCR reads in MiXCR, keeping a single row per CDR3 protein. The sample yields roughly 100,000 distinct CDR3 sequences, roughly 94% seen once. Sequencing of TCR beta, carried out with a high-throughput approach, was applied to CD8+ and CD4+ T cells from the blood. Isolation of CD8+ and CD4+ T cells was performed negatively, whereas enrichment of TEMRA cells was done by FACS. The germline CDR1 and CDR2 sequences are MNHEY and SVGAGI. The CDR3 contains 15 residues. The germline V and J ends were trimmed by 7 bases and 5 bases, with 20 bases remaining between them.

The chain uses TRBV6-5 and TRBJ1-1, with TRBD1 as a possible D gene (6 bases). The specimen was CD8+ T cells from PBMCs. This clonotype was obtained from a human donor with Susac syndrome. The chain's CDR3 is CASNMYGGSGTEAFF. CDR3 bases: TGTGCCAGCAATATGTACGGGGGCTCGGGAACTGAAGCTTTCTTT.